The TCR beta chain under discussion was sequenced for a study of radiotherapy plus CTLA-4 blockade in lung cancer. Looking at the study overall: An objective response was seen in roughly a sixth of patients, and disease control in less than 40%. Study observations and caveats: In blood, TCR clones derived from the tumor expanded after radiotherapy plus ipilimumab.

Treatment of patients with chemo-refractory metastatic non-small-cell lung cancer consisted of focal radiation plus CTLA-4 blockade with ipilimumab. V lost 0 bases, J lost 7 bases, and 13 bases lay in between. The CDR3 consists of 14 residues. Germline loops: CDR1 MNHNS, CDR2 SASEGT. In regard to this clone: Its antigen remains unknown.

Assay: immunoSEQ multiplex PCR; the TCRdb copy retains only in-frame clones and omits some. The sample contains 75,000 to 100,000 clones, approximately 86% of which appear only once. The gene calls are TRBV6-1 and TRBJ2-7; the D gene is possibly TRBD2 (5 bases). The sample here was peripheral blood, taken from a patient treated with radiotherapy plus ipilimumab. The sequence came from a human donor with non-small cell lung cancer that progressed on radiotherapy plus ipilimumab. The CDR3 loop is CASSEAAPSGEQYF. The DNA of the CDR3 is TGTGCCAGCAGTGAAGCTGCCCCTTCGGGGGAGCAGTACTTC.